Listed below are T cell receptor beta chains from one sample, sequenced in a study of T-cell reconstitution after alpha-beta-depleted transplantation in children. TCRdb analysed the PCR reads with MiXCR anew, one entry per CDR3 protein. The sample holds some 600,000 distinct CDR3 sequences, roughly 13% seen once. Sequenced here: PBMCs, mostly from graft donor cells, sampled 360 days after TCRalphabeta/CD19-depleted stem cell transplant. Receptors were obtained from a male patient between 10 and 17 years old who had a stem cell transplant for acute myeloid leukemia, so the T cells may come from the graft donor. CDR3s include the opening cysteine and the closing phenylalanine or tryptophan. D genes are given only for firm matches. Size is omitted from some rows. Given values are once, few, many or a class for expanded clones.

d_gene: -
v_gene: TRBV28
j_gene: TRBJ2-2
abundance: few
CDR3aa: CASEQIFNTGELFF
CDR3nt: TGTGCCAGCGAACAGATCTTCAACACCGGGGAGCTGTTTTTT

d_gene: -
v_gene: TRBV7-8
j_gene: TRBJ1-5
abundance: few
CDR3aa: CASSSSMGQGVVPQHF
CDR3nt: TGTGCCAGCAGCTCCTCGATGGGCCAGGGAGTAGTGCCCCAGCATTTT

d_gene: -
v_gene: TRBV5-1
j_gene: TRBJ1-1
abundance: many
CDR3aa: CASSLERVSTEAFF
CDR3nt: TGCGCCAGCAGCTTGGAACGGGTTAGCACTGAAGCTTTCTTT

d_gene: TRBD1
v_gene: TRBV4-2
j_gene: TRBJ1-3
abundance: few
CDR3aa: CASSQESPRGLGNTIYF
CDR3nt: TGTGCCAGCAGCCAAGAAAGTCCTAGGGGGCTCGGAAACACCATATATTTT

d_gene: TRBD2
v_gene: TRBV20-1
j_gene: TRBJ2-1
abundance: few
CDR3aa: CSARVPSGRGEQFF
CDR3nt: TGCAGTGCTAGAGTCCCCTCCGGGAGGGGTGAGCAGTTCTTC

d_gene: TRBD2
v_gene: TRBV5-6
j_gene: TRBJ2-3
abundance: few
CDR3aa: CASSRTSFRTDTQYF
CDR3nt: TGTGCCAGCAGCCGGACTAGTTTTAGGACAGATACGCAGTATTTT

d_gene: TRBD2
v_gene: TRBV5-1
j_gene: TRBJ2-3
abundance: few
CDR3aa: CASSRGPDYGSGRFTDTQYF
CDR3nt: TGCGCCAGCAGCCGCGGACCGGACTATGGTAGCGGGAGGTTTACGGATACGCAGTATTTT

d_gene: -
v_gene: TRBV4-3
j_gene: TRBJ2-1
abundance: -
CDR3aa: CASSQSRQASSYNEQFF
CDR3nt: TGCGCCAGCAGCCAAAGTAGACAGGCAAGCTCCTACAATGAGCAGTTCTTC

d_gene: TRBD2
v_gene: TRBV7-6
j_gene: TRBJ2-1
abundance: few
CDR3aa: CASSVLTSGKSNEQFF
CDR3nt: TGTGCCAGCAGCGTCCTGACTAGCGGGAAGTCCAATGAGCAGTTCTTC

d_gene: -
v_gene: TRBV28
j_gene: TRBJ1-5
abundance: -
CDR3aa: CASTGGRGNQPQHF
CDR3nt: TGTGCCAGCACTGGGGGCAGGGGCAATCAGCCCCAGCATTTT

d_gene: -
v_gene: TRBV28
j_gene: TRBJ1-1
abundance: medium-sized
CDR3aa: CASSYSGGSTEAFF
CDR3nt: TGTGCCAGCAGTTATTCCGGGGGTAGTACTGAAGCTTTCTTT

d_gene: -
v_gene: TRBV30
j_gene: TRBJ2-3
abundance: -
CDR3aa: CAWSLPQEDTQYF
CDR3nt: TGTGCCTGGAGTCTGCCCCAAGAAGATACGCAGTATTTT

d_gene: -
v_gene: TRBV28
j_gene: TRBJ1-6
abundance: -
CDR3aa: CASSFGDREYSPLHF
CDR3nt: TGTGCCAGCAGTTTTGGCGACAGAGAGTATTCACCCCTCCACTTT

d_gene: TRBD2
v_gene: TRBV20-1
j_gene: TRBJ2-3
abundance: -
CDR3aa: CSASLAGGIDTQYF
CDR3nt: TGCAGTGCTTCTCTAGCGGGAGGGATTGATACGCAGTATTTT

d_gene: -
v_gene: TRBV29-1
j_gene: TRBJ1-2
abundance: many
CDR3aa: CSVTGRLNYGYTF
CDR3nt: TGCAGCGTCACCGGGCGCCTGAACTATGGCTACACCTTC

d_gene: -
v_gene: TRBV7-7
j_gene: TRBJ2-1
abundance: -
CDR3aa: CASSLEPGINEQFF
CDR3nt: TGTGCTAGCAGCTTAGAACCCGGGATAAATGAGCAGTTCTTC

d_gene: TRBD1
v_gene: TRBV20-1
j_gene: TRBJ2-6
abundance: few
CDR3aa: CSARDQGQASSGANVLTF
CDR3nt: TGCAGTGCTAGAGATCAGGGACAGGCCAGCTCTGGGGCCAACGTCCTGACTTTC

d_gene: TRBD2
v_gene: TRBV9
j_gene: TRBJ2-7
abundance: few
CDR3aa: CASSATSGTSYEQYF
CDR3nt: TGTGCCAGCAGCGCGACTAGCGGGACTTCCTACGAGCAGTACTTC

d_gene: TRBD2
v_gene: TRBV11-1
j_gene: TRBJ2-3
abundance: -
CDR3aa: CASSPPPGLAVPTTDTQYF
CDR3nt: TGTGCCAGCAGCCCACCTCCGGGACTAGCGGTTCCCACCACAGATACGCAGTATTTT

d_gene: -
v_gene: TRBV9
j_gene: TRBJ2-2
abundance: many
CDR3aa: CASSVTQAGTGELFF
CDR3nt: TGTGCCAGCAGCGTGACGCAGGCGGGGACCGGGGAGCTGTTTTTT

d_gene: -
v_gene: TRBV29-1
j_gene: TRBJ2-7
abundance: -
CDR3aa: CSVEGPGQSYEQYF
CDR3nt: TGCAGCGTTGAGGGGCCAGGGCAAAGTTACGAGCAGTACTTC

d_gene: TRBD1
v_gene: TRBV29-1
j_gene: TRBJ1-1
abundance: -
CDR3aa: CSGGQGYTEAFF
CDR3nt: TGCAGCGGAGGACAGGGGTACACTGAAGCTTTCTTT

d_gene: -
v_gene: TRBV7-3
j_gene: TRBJ2-2
abundance: -
CDR3aa: CASSELRGSRNTGELFF
CDR3nt: TGTGCCAGCAGCGAGCTCCGCGGGTCCCGGAACACCGGGGAGCTGTTTTTT

d_gene: -
v_gene: TRBV20-1
j_gene: TRBJ2-1
abundance: many
CDR3aa: CSASSGSSDNEQFF
CDR3nt: TGCAGTGCTAGCTCAGGTAGTAGCGACAATGAGCAGTTCTTC

d_gene: -
v_gene: TRBV20-1
j_gene: TRBJ2-5
abundance: -
CDR3aa: CSAARGQETQYF
CDR3nt: TGCAGTGCGGCTCGGGGGCAAGAGACCCAGTACTTC

d_gene: -
v_gene: TRBV20-1
j_gene: TRBJ1-5
abundance: -
CDR3aa: CSARDGRAHQPQHF
CDR3nt: TGCAGTGCTAGAGACGGCAGGGCCCATCAGCCCCAGCATTTT

d_gene: TRBD2
v_gene: TRBV7-2
j_gene: TRBJ2-3
abundance: few
CDR3aa: CASSLAGTSGITDTQYF
CDR3nt: TGTGCCAGCAGCTTAGCTGGGACTAGCGGGATAACAGATACGCAGTATTTT

d_gene: TRBD2
v_gene: TRBV5-1
j_gene: TRBJ2-2
abundance: many
CDR3aa: CASSSGLAGTGELFF
CDR3nt: TGCGCCAGCAGCTCTGGACTAGCGGGCACCGGGGAGCTGTTTTTT

d_gene: TRBD1
v_gene: TRBV6-5
j_gene: TRBJ1-4
abundance: -
CDR3aa: CASSYPSPDRAEKLFF
CDR3nt: TGTGCCAGCAGTTATCCTTCTCCGGACAGGGCTGAAAAACTGTTTTTT

d_gene: TRBD1
v_gene: TRBV28
j_gene: TRBJ1-2
abundance: few
CDR3aa: CASSLGDRARVGYTF
CDR3nt: TGTGCCAGCAGTTTGGGGGACAGGGCTCGGGTCGGCTACACCTTC

d_gene: TRBD1
v_gene: TRBV5-6
j_gene: TRBJ2-7
abundance: -
CDR3aa: CASSVGGQGWSGQYF
CDR3nt: TGTGCCAGCAGCGTTGGGGGACAGGGCTGGTCTGGGCAGTACTTC

d_gene: TRBD2
v_gene: TRBV28
j_gene: TRBJ2-1
abundance: -
CDR3aa: CASSHQLAGVYYNEQFF
CDR3nt: TGTGCCAGCAGTCACCAACTAGCGGGAGTTTACTACAATGAGCAGTTCTTC

d_gene: -
v_gene: TRBV20-1
j_gene: TRBJ2-2
abundance: many
CDR3aa: CSVRGEYTGELFF
CDR3nt: TGCAGTGTGCGCGGGGAGTACACCGGGGAGCTGTTTTTT

d_gene: TRBD1
v_gene: TRBV28
j_gene: TRBJ2-4
abundance: many
CDR3aa: CASSFSGTGAYIQYF
CDR3nt: TGTGCCAGCAGTTTCTCCGGGACAGGGGCATACATTCAGTACTTC

d_gene: -
v_gene: TRBV7-3
j_gene: TRBJ2-2
abundance: few
CDR3aa: CASSQILQGGELFF
CDR3nt: TGTGCCAGCAGCCAAATCCTACAAGGCGGGGAGCTGTTTTTT

d_gene: -
v_gene: TRBV27
j_gene: TRBJ2-5
abundance: -
CDR3aa: CASSISFGETQYF
CDR3nt: TGTGCCAGCAGTATCTCCTTTGGAGAGACCCAGTACTTC

d_gene: TRBD2
v_gene: TRBV25-1
j_gene: TRBJ2-1
abundance: many
CDR3aa: CASSEYSGFHNEQFF
CDR3nt: TGTGCCAGCAGTGAATATAGCGGGTTCCACAATGAGCAGTTCTTC

d_gene: -
v_gene: TRBV3-1
j_gene: TRBJ2-5
abundance: -
CDR3aa: CASSPPHGGPQETQYF
CDR3nt: TGTGCCAGCAGCCCTCCCCACGGCGGCCCACAAGAGACCCAGTACTTC

d_gene: -
v_gene: TRBV6-2/TRBV6-3
j_gene: TRBJ2-1
abundance: -
CDR3aa: CASNNGPRNEQFF
CDR3nt: TGTGCCAGCAACAACGGACCGCGGAATGAGCAGTTCTTC

d_gene: -
v_gene: TRBV20-1
j_gene: TRBJ1-1
abundance: -
CDR3aa: CSARVAGETEAFF
CDR3nt: TGCAGTGCTAGAGTGGCGGGAGAGACTGAAGCTTTCTTT

d_gene: TRBD2
v_gene: TRBV4-3
j_gene: TRBJ2-5
abundance: few
CDR3aa: CASSQDGTSGQETQYF
CDR3nt: TGCGCCAGCAGCCAAGACGGGACTAGCGGACAAGAGACCCAGTACTTC

d_gene: -
v_gene: TRBV12-3/TRBV12-4
j_gene: TRBJ2-7
abundance: many
CDR3aa: CASSLGLPYEQYF
CDR3nt: TGTGCCAGCAGTTTAGGCCTACCCTACGAGCAGTACTTC

d_gene: -
v_gene: TRBV7-7
j_gene: TRBJ2-2
abundance: few
CDR3aa: CASSFGIGGTGELFF
CDR3nt: TGTGCTAGCAGCTTTGGGATTGGGGGCACCGGGGAGCTGTTTTTT

d_gene: TRBD2
v_gene: TRBV7-6
j_gene: TRBJ2-1
abundance: -
CDR3aa: CASSLALRREAYNEQFF
CDR3nt: TGTGCCAGCAGCTTAGCGTTACGGCGGGAGGCATACAATGAGCAGTTCTTC

d_gene: -
v_gene: TRBV14
j_gene: TRBJ2-7
abundance: few
CDR3aa: CASSQDKVLRRPTPLRSEQYF
CDR3nt: TGTGCCAGCAGCCAAGATAAAGTCCTTAGGCGGCCGACGCCTTTACGTAGTGAGCAGTACTTC

d_gene: TRBD2
v_gene: TRBV29-1
j_gene: TRBJ2-1
abundance: -
CDR3aa: CSVEDRVAGGAREQFF
CDR3nt: TGCAGCGTTGAAGATCGGGTAGCGGGAGGGGCTCGCGAGCAGTTCTTC

d_gene: TRBD2
v_gene: TRBV6-5
j_gene: TRBJ2-7
abundance: many
CDR3aa: CASQSGSSYEQYF
CDR3nt: TGTGCCAGCCAGAGCGGGAGCTCCTACGAGCAGTACTTC

d_gene: TRBD2
v_gene: TRBV10-3
j_gene: TRBJ2-1
abundance: few
CDR3aa: CAISGTSGRAYSYNEQFF
CDR3nt: TGTGCCATCAGTGGGACTAGCGGGAGGGCCTACTCCTACAATGAGCAGTTCTTC

d_gene: -
v_gene: TRBV14
j_gene: TRBJ2-7
abundance: -
CDR3aa: CASSQEGIRDSYEQYF
CDR3nt: TGTGCCAGCAGCCAAGAAGGCATTCGGGACTCCTACGAGCAGTACTTC